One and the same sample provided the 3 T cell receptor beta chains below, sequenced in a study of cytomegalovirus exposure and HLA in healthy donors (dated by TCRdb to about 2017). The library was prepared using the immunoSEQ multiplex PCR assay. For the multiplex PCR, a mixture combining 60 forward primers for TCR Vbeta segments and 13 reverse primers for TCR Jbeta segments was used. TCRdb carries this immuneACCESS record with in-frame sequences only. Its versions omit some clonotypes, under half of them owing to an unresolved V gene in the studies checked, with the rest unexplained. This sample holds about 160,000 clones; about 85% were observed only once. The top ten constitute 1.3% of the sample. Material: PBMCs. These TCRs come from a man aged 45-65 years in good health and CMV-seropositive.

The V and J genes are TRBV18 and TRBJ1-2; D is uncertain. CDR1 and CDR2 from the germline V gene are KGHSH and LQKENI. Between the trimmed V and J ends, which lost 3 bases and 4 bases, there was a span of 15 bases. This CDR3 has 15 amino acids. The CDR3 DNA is TGTGCCAGCTCACCCCCCCAGGAAGTTATCTATGGCTACACCTTC. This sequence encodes CASSPPQEVIYGYTF.

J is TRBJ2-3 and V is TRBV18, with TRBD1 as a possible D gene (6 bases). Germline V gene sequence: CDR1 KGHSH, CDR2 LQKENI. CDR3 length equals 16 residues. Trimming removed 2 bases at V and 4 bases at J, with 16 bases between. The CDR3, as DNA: TGTGCCAGCTCACCAAAGTTGGGGGCAAGTCCAGATACGCAGTATTTT. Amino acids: CASSPKLGASPDTQYF. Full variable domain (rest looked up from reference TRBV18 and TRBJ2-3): NAGVMQNPRHLVRRRGQEARLRCSPMKGHSHVYWYRQLPEEGLKFMVYLQKENIIDESGMPKERFSAEFPKEGPSILRIQQVVRGDSAAYFCASSPKLGASPDTQYFGPGTRLTVL.

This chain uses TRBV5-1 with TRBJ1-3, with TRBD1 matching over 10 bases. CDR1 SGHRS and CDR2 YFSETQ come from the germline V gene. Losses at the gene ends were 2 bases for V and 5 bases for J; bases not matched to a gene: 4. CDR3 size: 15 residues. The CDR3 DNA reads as TGCGCCAGCAGCTTAGGGACAGGGGTTCGAAACACCATATATTTT. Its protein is CASSLGTGVRNTIYF. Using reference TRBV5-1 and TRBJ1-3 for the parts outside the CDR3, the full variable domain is KAGVTQTPRYLIKTRGQQVTLSCSPISGHRSVSWYQQTPGQGLQFLFEYFSETQRNKGNFPGRFSGRQFSNSRSEMNVSTLELGDSALYLCASSLGTGVRNTIYFGEGSWLTVV.